Sequencing of this T cell receptor beta chain was carried out in a study of blood T cell repertoires in COVID-19. Overall study context: From T cells, B-cell-depleted T cells, or PBMCs came the material, which was cDNA or gDNA.

Method: immunoSEQ multiplex PCR; TCRdb's copy keeps in-frame clones and lacks some. This sample has about 140,000 clones, with around 89% found just once. Patients of the Seattle cohort, enrolled during active infection, were followed longitudinally. V was pared by 1 base and J by 0 bases, with 16 bases between. CDR3 length: 17 residues. In germline, CDR1 is LGHDT, CDR2 YNNKEL (reference sequence). The source is a human donor with COVID-19, enrolled during active disease. The donor label of this sample is uncertain. This sequence joins TRBV3-1 (or the pseudogene TRBV3-2) and TRBJ2-7; possible D gene TRBD1, 7 bases. Sequencing was performed on peripheral blood. The CDR3: CASSQVWRQGLSYEQYF. The DNA for the CDR3 is TGTGCCAGCAGCCAAGTGTGGAGACAGGGACTCTCCTACGAGCAGTACTTC.